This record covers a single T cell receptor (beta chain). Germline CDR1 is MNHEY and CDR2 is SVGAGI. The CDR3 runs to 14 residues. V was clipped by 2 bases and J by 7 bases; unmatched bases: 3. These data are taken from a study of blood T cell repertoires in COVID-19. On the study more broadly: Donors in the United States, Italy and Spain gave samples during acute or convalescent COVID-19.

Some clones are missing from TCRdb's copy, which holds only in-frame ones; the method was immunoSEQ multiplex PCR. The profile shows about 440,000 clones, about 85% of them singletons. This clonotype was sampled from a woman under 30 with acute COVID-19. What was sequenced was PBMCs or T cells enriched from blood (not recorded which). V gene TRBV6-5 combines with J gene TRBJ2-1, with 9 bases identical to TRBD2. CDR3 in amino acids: CASSYAGGRNEQFF. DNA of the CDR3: TGTGCCAGCAGTTACGCGGGGGGGCGGAATGAGCAGTTCTTC.